One and the same sample provided the 19 T cell receptor beta chains below, sequenced in a study of blood T cell repertoires in COVID-19. Method: immunoSEQ multiplex PCR; TCRdb's copy keeps in-frame clones and lacks some. The sample includes roughly 90,000 clones, roughly 85% of them seen just once. The sequencing input was peripheral blood. These TCRs come from an elderly man with acute or convalescent COVID-19.

This clone rates as medium-sized. The chain carries TRBV6-5 and TRBJ2-7; tentative D call: TRBD1 (5 bases). This CDR3 is 14 amino acids long. Looked up from germline, CDR1 is MNHEY and CDR2 is SVGAGI. V lost 0 bases, J lost 3 bases, and 9 bases lay in between. The CDR3 DNA sequence: TGTGCCAGCAGTTACTCGACAGATTACTACGAGCAGTACTTC. This sequence encodes CASSYSTDYYEQYF.

The table lists this clone with a few counts. This chain connects TRBV19 to TRBJ1-2; TRBD1 matches 10 bases. Germline V gives CDR1 LNHDA, CDR2 SQIVND (reference sequence). V shed 8 bases and J 5 bases; nucleotides not matched to a gene: 8. This CDR3 has 14 amino acids. The CDR3: CASDPGQGLYGYTF. The CDR3 region has the DNA TGTGCCAGTGATCCGGGACAGGGGCTGTATGGCTACACCTTC.

The table lists this clone with a count of one. The rearrangement uses TRBV19 and TRBJ1-5, with D tentatively TRBD1 (5 bases). Germline CDR1 and CDR2: LNHDA and SQIVND (reference sequence). Trimming shortened V by 7 bases and J by 8 bases, and 15 bases separated the two germline ends. This CDR3 spans 13 amino acids. This CDR3 is CASTLNWGEPQHF. The DNA for the CDR3 is TGTGCCAGTACCCTAAACTGGGGGGAGCCCCAGCATTTT.

The chain couples TRBV19 to TRBJ1-2, with TRBD1 matching over 8 bases. The CDR3 extends over 14 amino acids. Trimming took 5 bases from V and 3 from J; bases not matched to a gene: 5. Germline loops: CDR1 LNHDA, CDR2 SQIVND (reference sequence). CDR3 amino acids: CASSEQGVDYGYTF. CDR3 in DNA: TGTGCCAGTAGTGAACAGGGGGTGGACTATGGCTACACCTTC.

The V gene is TRBV18, the J gene TRBJ1-1; D is undetermined. The germline gives CDR1 KGHSH, CDR2 LQKENI. Trimming stripped 5 bases from V and 0 bases from J, with 19 bases between. The length of the CDR3 is 17 residues. In DNA, the CDR3 is TGTGCCAGCTCAACGACGGATGCCGCGGTGATGAACACTGAAGCTTTCTTT. This gives the protein CASSTTDAAVMNTEAFF.

The chain employs TRBV18 and TRBJ1-3; D may be TRBD1 (5 bases). The CDR3 has 15 amino acids. Per the germline V gene, CDR1 is KGHSH and CDR2 is LQKENI. Between the trimmed V and J ends, which lost 0 bases and 4 bases, there was a span of 10 bases. DNA of the CDR3: TGTGCCAGCTCACCACCGGGAAGGGGCGGAAACACCATATATTTT. It encodes CASSPPGRGGNTIYF. Full variable domain (rest looked up from reference TRBV18 and TRBJ1-3): NAGVMQNPRHLVRRRGQEARLRCSPMKGHSHVYWYRQLPEEGLKFMVYLQKENIIDESGMPKERFSAEFPKEGPSILRIQQVVRGDSAAYFCASSPPGRGGNTIYFGEGSWLTVV.

This clone appeared a single time. The chain links TRBV4-1 to TRBJ1-1, with TRBD1 identical over 9 bases. The germline V gene encodes CDR1 MGHRA and CDR2 YSYEKL. Trimming removed 2 bases from V and 0 bases from J; junction bases left unmatched: 7. The CDR3 is 17 residues long. The CDR3 DNA follows: TGCGCCAGCAGCCAACCACAGGGGGCCAATATGAACACTGAAGCTTTCTTT. Translated: CASSQPQGANMNTEAFF.

CDR3 DNA sequence: TGTGCCAGTAGTATAAGCGGGAGCACAGATACGCAGTATTTT. It encodes CASSISGSTDTQYF. The V gene is TRBV19, the J gene TRBJ2-3, with a tentative D call TRBD2 (6 bases). The V gene lost 2 bases and the J gene lost 0 bases, with 6 bases spanning the gap. There are 14 residues in the CDR3. Per germline, CDR1 LNHDA and CDR2 SQIVND (reference sequence).

This chain connects TRBV9 to TRBJ1-5, with a weak D call TRBD1 (5 bases). V was pared by 4 bases and J by 4 bases, with 15 bases between. The CDR3 is 15 amino acids. Germline lookup yields CDR1 SGDLS and CDR2 YYNGEE. This CDR3 reads CASSPNSDRNQPQHF. The CDR3 DNA reads as TGTGCCAGCAGCCCCAATTCAGACAGAAATCAGCCCCAGCATTTT.

The genes are TRBV10-1 and TRBJ2-3; D is possibly TRBD1 (6 bases). Germline loops: CDR1 WNHNN, CDR2 SYGVQD (reference sequence). V gave up 10 bases and J gave up 2 bases, with 13 bases separating them. This CDR3 region has 13 residues. As DNA, the CDR3 is TGCGCCACCTCCCGGGACAACACAGATACGCAGTATTTT. It specifies CATSRDNTDTQYF.

J is TRBJ2-7 and V is TRBV30; possibly TRBD2 for D (6 bases). The V end was cut by 7 bases, the J end by 1 base, with 14 bases between. The CDR3 sequence is 13 residues long. CDR1 and CDR2 (germline): GTSNPN, SVGIG (reference sequence). In DNA, the CDR3 is TGTGCCTTGGGGCGGGACCCTTCCTACGAGCAGTACTTC. This gives the protein CALGRDPSYEQYF. Combining the CDR3 with reference TRBV30 and TRBJ2-7 gives the whole variable domain SQTIHQWPATLVQPVGSPLSLECTVEGTSNPNLYWYRQAAGRGLQLLFYSVGIGQISSEVPQNLSASRPQDRQFILSSKKLLLSDSGFYLCALGRDPSYEQYFGPGTRLTVT.

This clone has a handful of counts. The rearrangement joins TRBV19 to TRBJ1-5; D uncertain. The CDR3 contains 16 residues. Germline CDR1 reads LNHDA; CDR2 reads SQIVND (reference sequence). Trimming cost V 5 bases and J 4 bases, with 18 bases left between them. The DNA for the CDR3 is TGTGCCAGTAGTCTGCTTTTCTCTTCGGAGAATCAGCCCCAGCATTTT. Translating gives CASSLLFSSENQPQHF.

The chain uses TRBV13 and TRBJ1-2; D possibly corresponds to TRBD1 (5 bases). The germline V gene has CDR1 PRHDT and CDR2 FYEKMQ (reference sequence). Trimming took off 4 bases at V and 3 bases at J, with 18 bases between the two ends. The CDR3 runs 16 residues. In DNA form, the CDR3 reads TGTGCCAGCAGCTCCCCGTCGATGTTAGGGGACTATGGCTACACCTTC. Residues: CASSSPSMLGDYGYTF.

The rearrangement uses TRBV27 and TRBJ2-1; a possible D gene is TRBD1 (5 bases). Looked up from germline, CDR1 is MNHEY and CDR2 is SMNVEV (reference sequence). Deletions cut 1 base from V and 2 bases from J, with 12 bases between. The length of the CDR3 is 16 residues. The CDR3 nucleotides are TGTGCCAGCAGTTTATTGTTAAGGGGCCCCTACAATGAGCAGTTCTTC. It specifies CASSLLLRGPYNEQFF.

V is TRBV7-8 and J is TRBJ1-1; D ambiguous. Trimming took 4 bases from V and 5 from J, leaving 14 bases between them. Germline lookup yields CDR1 SGHVS and CDR2 FQNEAQ. This CDR3 is built from 14 residues. CDR3 bases: TGTGCCAGCAGCTCCTCGGGAAGCGGTACTGAAGCTTTCTTT. It codes for CASSSSGSGTEAFF.

The rearrangement joins TRBV28 to TRBJ1-3; D call uncertain. The V gene lost 5 bases and the J gene lost 0 bases, with 8 bases spanning the gap. CDR1 and CDR2 from the germline V gene are MDHEN and SYDVKM. CDR3 size: 14 residues. DNA for the CDR3: TGTGCCAGCAGTAAAACAGTCTCTGGAAACACCATATATTTT. This translates into CASSKTVSGNTIYF.

The J gene is TRBJ2-5, the V gene TRBV5-1; 9 nucleotides align to TRBD1. V shed 0 bases and J 4 bases; nucleotides not matched to a gene: 10. The CDR3 is 17 residues long. The V gene's germline CDR1 is SGHRS and CDR2 YFSETQ. CDR3 DNA sequence: TGCGCCAGCAGCTTGGCGCTAACAGGGGGCGTCTTAGAGACCCAGTACTTC. It codes for CASSLALTGGVLETQYF.

CDR3 nucleotide sequence: TGTGCCAGCAGCTTAGAAGCCAGCGGGAGGGCCAGGACCGGGGAGCTGTTTTTT. This codes for CASSLEASGRARTGELFF. The rearrangement uses TRBV7-8 and TRBJ2-2; 10 nucleotides agree with TRBD2. The ends lost 1 base at V and 5 bases at J; junction bases unmatched: 10. The germline CDR1 and CDR2 sequences are SGHVS and FQNEAQ. This CDR3 is 18 amino acids long.

The rearrangement joins TRBV7-3 to TRBJ2-2; weak D call: TRBD2 (6 bases). From germline, CDR1 is SGHTA and CDR2 FQGTGA. CDR3 size: 16 residues. Between the trimmed V and J ends, which lost 4 bases and 4 bases, there was a span of 16 bases. In DNA, the CDR3 is TGTGCCAGCAGCTATAGGGGAGGAGTGTTCACCGGGGAGCTGTTTTTT. Translation gives CASSYRGGVFTGELFF.